These 3 T cell receptor beta chains were sequenced from one sample in a study of cytomegalovirus exposure and HLA in healthy donors. The PCR ran on 60 Vbeta and 13 Jbeta primers. The assay was immunoSEQ multiplex PCR, and TCRdb's table has in-frame clones only and misses some. The sample gives about 140,000 clones, roughly 86% of which show up once; roughly 3.2% is in the top ten. Sequenced: PBMCs. The receptors here all came from a young man in good health and CMV-seropositive.

This chain links TRBV19 with TRBJ2-7; D possibly corresponds to TRBD2 (6 bases). The germline V and J ends were trimmed by 3 bases and 2 bases, with 11 bases remaining between them. The CDR3 is 14 amino acids. Per the germline V gene, CDR1 is LNHDA and CDR2 is SQIVND (reference sequence). The CDR3 DNA is TGTGCCAGTAGTATCGGGGGTAAACCCTACGAGCAGTACTTC. Amino acid sequence: CASSIGGKPYEQYF.

The rearrangement joins TRBV4-1 to TRBJ2-1; 8 bases match TRBD2. The CDR3 covers 15 residues. Losses at the gene ends were 1 base for V and 7 bases for J; bases not matched to a gene: 6. CDR1 MGHRA and CDR2 YSYEKL come from the germline V gene. The CDR3, as DNA: TGCGCCAGCAGCCAAGGAGCGGGAGTTTTTAATGAGCAGTTCTTC. Protein product: CASSQGAGVFNEQFF.

V usage is TRBV6-5 and J usage is TRBJ2-5; D might be TRBD1 (6 bases). CDR3 length: 15 residues. Looked up from germline, CDR1 is MNHEY and CDR2 is SVGAGI. V shed 4 bases and J shed 5 bases, with 17 bases lying between them. Here the CDR3 DNA reads TGTGCCAGCAGTTTCGCCCACAGGGTCGGCGAGACCCAGTACTTC. As protein: CASSFAHRVGETQYF.